This T cell receptor beta chain appears in the sequencing data of a study of T-cell memory formation after mild COVID-19. Looking at the study overall: Most TCR clusters belonged to a single donor. Study-level findings and limits: Contracting CD4+ clones were located mainly in CM and EM, and CD8+ clones in EMRA. A subset of responding clones appeared in pre-infection memory, suggesting cross-reactive memory joined.

This CDR3 is 16 amino acids long. Trimming shortened V by 4 bases and J by 5 bases, and 21 bases separated the two germline ends. Germline CDR1 reads MGHRA; CDR2 reads YSYEKL. This clonotype has only a few counts. Its antigen is currently unknown. In TCRdb, the 5' RACE reads were re-called with MiXCR into one record per CDR3 protein. The data contain about 160,000 distinct CDR3 sequences, roughly 31% of them seen just once; the ten biggest clones take up more than 10%. The TCR originated in an adult woman who had mild COVID-19 (a few samples of this study predate the infection). Cell type and time point are not known. The V gene is TRBV4-1, the J gene TRBJ2-7; weak D call: TRBD2 (6 bases). Sequenced input: PBMCs or a T cell subset sorted from them (not recorded which). The DNA for the CDR3 is TGCGCCAGCAGCCTGAATCTCGGGGGATCGAGGAACGAGCAGTACTTC. Protein sequence: CASSLNLGGSRNEQYF.